Shown below are 9 T cell receptor beta chains from a single sample sequenced in a study of OX40 agonist ivuxolimab in advanced cancers. Method: immunoSEQ multiplex PCR; TCRdb's copy keeps in-frame clones and lacks some. The data hold approximately 76,000 clones, with roughly 85% observed a single time. Sequenced here: CD4+ or CD8+ T cells sorted from blood, sampled in a trial of the OX40 agonist ivuxolimab. The receptors derive from an adult with an advanced solid tumor such as melanoma, head and neck, liver or kidney cancer.

This chain joins TRBV30 and TRBJ2-5, with 9 bases aligning to TRBD2. The CDR3 spans 15 residues. Germline CDR1 is GTSNPN and CDR2 is SVGIG (reference sequence). V was pared by 4 bases and J by 4 bases, with 10 bases of the junction left unmatched. CDR3 sequence reads: CAWTTVAGGRETQYF. DNA of the CDR3: TGTGCCTGGACTACAGTTGCGGGGGGGCGAGAGACCCAGTACTTC.

The CDR3 spells CAISESGQGRETQYF. Here the CDR3 DNA reads TGTGCCATCAGTGAGTCGGGACAGGGTCGGGAGACCCAGTACTTC. The V call is TRBV10-3, the J call TRBJ2-5, with 9 bases lining up with TRBD1. The length of the CDR3 is 15 residues. The trim removed 0 bases at V and 5 bases at J, leaving 4 bases unmatched. Germline-derived CDR1 and CDR2 are ENHRY and SYGVKD.

This chain links TRBV30 with TRBJ1-1, with a weak D call TRBD1 (5 bases). The V gene's germline CDR1 is GTSNPN and CDR2 SVGIG (reference sequence). V gave up 2 bases and J gave up 5 bases, with 21 bases separating them. CDR3 length: 16 amino acids. CDR3 DNA sequence: TGTGCCTGGAGTACGCTGAGGGGCTGGAGTAGAACTGAAGCTTTCTTT. It specifies CAWSTLRGWSRTEAFF.

The chain employs TRBV4-2 and TRBJ1-4; the D gene is possibly TRBD1 (5 bases). The V gene's germline CDR1 is LGHNA and CDR2 YNFKEQ. V was trimmed by 0 bases and J by 4 bases, leaving 9 bases between them. The CDR3 has 15 amino acids. The CDR3 here is CASSQEAGVNEKLFF. In DNA form, the CDR3 reads TGTGCCAGCAGCCAAGAGGCGGGGGTTAATGAAAAACTGTTTTTT.

Written as DNA, the CDR3 is TGTGCCTGGAGTGTACTTGCATACGAGCAGTACTTC. Protein: CAWSVLAYEQYF. The chain uses TRBV30 and TRBJ2-7; D unresolved. The germline gives CDR1 GTSNPN, CDR2 SVGIG (reference sequence). The CDR3 is made up of 12 amino acids. Trimming left V 0 bases short and J 4 bases short, with 7 bases between.

The rearrangement joins TRBV4-1 to TRBJ2-3; D perhaps matches TRBD1 (6 bases). Trimming left V 4 bases short and J 0 bases short, with 20 bases between. The CDR3 is 18 residues long. The germline CDR1 and CDR2 sequences are MGHRA and YSYEKL. CDR3 residues: CASSLEGSTGISTDTQYF. CDR3 DNA sequence: TGCGCCAGCAGCCTTGAGGGGTCGACAGGAATTAGCACAGATACGCAGTATTTT.

The chain employs TRBV7-3 and TRBJ1-4; D is uncertain. Germline V gene data show CDR1 as SGHTA and CDR2 as FQGTGA. This CDR3 has 16 amino acids. Between the trimmed V and J ends, which lost 5 bases and 1 base, there was a span of 14 bases. The chain's CDR3 is CASSPKAALTNEKLFF. Here the CDR3 DNA reads TGTGCCAGCAGCCCTAAGGCGGCCCTAACTAATGAAAAACTGTTTTTT. Variable domain in full (rest from reference TRBV7-3 and TRBJ1-4): GAGVSQTPSNKVTEKGKYVELRCDPISGHTALYWYRQSLGQGPEFLIYFQGTGAADDSGLPNDRFFAVRPEGSVSTLKIQRTERGDSAVYLCASSPKAALTNEKLFFGSGTQLSVL.

The chain is built from TRBV7-2 and TRBJ2-1; 8 bases are a match to TRBD1. The CDR3 spans 14 residues. CDR1 and CDR2 (germline): SGHTA, FQGNSA. V lost 5 bases, J lost 7 bases, and 7 bases stayed unmatched. The CDR3 DNA reads as TGTGCCAGCAGCCGCGGACAGGGTTGGAATGAGCAGTTCTTC. Translation gives CASSRGQGWNEQFF.

The V call is TRBV9, the J call TRBJ2-3; the D gene is possibly TRBD1 (5 bases). V lost 0 bases, J lost 1 base, and 12 bases lay in between. Germline assignment: CDR1 SGDLS and CDR2 YYNGEE. This CDR3 has 16 amino acids. CDR3 sequence: CASSVADDRRTDTQYF. Here the CDR3 DNA reads TGTGCCAGCAGCGTAGCTGATGACAGACGCACAGATACGCAGTATTTT.